Given below is one T cell receptor beta chain in context. This sample was taken from a study of blood T cell repertoires in COVID-19. Across the study: Sample material is recorded as cDNA or gDNA derived from T cells, B-cell-depleted T cells, or PBMCs.

Losses at the gene ends were 4 bases for V and 13 bases for J; bases not matched to a gene: 13. The CDR3 length is 15 residues. Per the germline V gene, CDR1 is SGHRS and CDR2 is YFSETQ. Authors' processing steps: Reference gene primer amplification yielded estimated nucleated cell counts. Sequencing was performed with immunoSEQ multiplex PCR; in TCRdb, only in-frame clones are kept and a portion is missing. V, J and clone size were drawn from that table, and D and trimming were deduced from the DNA. Of 120,000 to 150,000 clones in the sample, 82% were seen once. The TCR was taken from a woman of 80 years or more with acute or convalescent COVID-19. The source material was peripheral blood. V usage is TRBV5-1 and J usage is TRBJ2-1, with TRBD2 identical over 11 bases. The CDR3 sequence is CASSPGTSGFSRQFF. The CDR3 DNA sequence: TGCGCCAGCAGCCCCGGGACTAGCGGATTTTCACGTCAGTTCTTC.